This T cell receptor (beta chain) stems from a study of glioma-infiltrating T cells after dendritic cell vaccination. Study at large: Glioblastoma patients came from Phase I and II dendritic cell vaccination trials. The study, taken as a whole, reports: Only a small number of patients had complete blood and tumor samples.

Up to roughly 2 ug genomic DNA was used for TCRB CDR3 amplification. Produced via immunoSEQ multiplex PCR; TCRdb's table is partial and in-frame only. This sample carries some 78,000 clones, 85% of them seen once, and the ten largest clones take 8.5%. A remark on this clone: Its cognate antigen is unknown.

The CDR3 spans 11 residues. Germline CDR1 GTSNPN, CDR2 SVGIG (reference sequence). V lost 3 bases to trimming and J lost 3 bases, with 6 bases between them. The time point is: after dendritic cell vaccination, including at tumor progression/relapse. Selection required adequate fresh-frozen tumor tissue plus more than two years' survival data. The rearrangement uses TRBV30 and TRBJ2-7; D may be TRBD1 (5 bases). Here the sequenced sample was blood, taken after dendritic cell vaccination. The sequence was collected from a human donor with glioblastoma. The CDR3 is CAWRTDYEQYF. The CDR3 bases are TGTGCCTGGAGGACAGACTACGAGCAGTACTTC.